These 29 T cell receptor beta chains were all obtained from the same sample, sequenced in a study of T-cell reconstitution after alpha-beta-depleted transplantation in children. The authors prepared the TCRbeta library with unique molecular identifiers. TCRdb recomputed calls from the PCR reads with MiXCR, one row per CDR3 protein. The table has 70,000 or so distinct CDR3 sequences, around 9.9% seen once. Sequencing was performed on PBMCs, taken before TCRalphabeta/CD19-depleted stem cell transplant. These receptors were obtained from a boy aged 5-17 years with acute myeloid leukemia, due to receive a stem cell transplant.

This clonotype was detected many times. The chain is built from TRBV18 and TRBJ2-1, with D possibly matching TRBD1 (6 bases). The CDR3 sequence is 16 residues long. V was shortened by 3 bases and J by 0 bases, with 12 bases between the two germline ends. CDR1 KGHSH and CDR2 LQKENI come from the germline V gene. This chain's CDR3 is CASSPNRASSYNEQFF. Written as DNA, the CDR3 is TGTGCCAGCTCACCGAACAGGGCCAGCTCCTACAATGAGCAGTTCTTC. Supplemented by reference TRBV18 and TRBJ2-1, the full variable domain reads NAGVMQNPRHLVRRRGQEARLRCSPMKGHSHVYWYRQLPEEGLKFMVYLQKENIIDESGMPKERFSAEFPKEGPSILRIQQVVRGDSAAYFCASSPNRASSYNEQFFGPGTRLTVL.

This clonotype was counted ten times or more. This chain connects TRBV7-8 to TRBJ2-2; unclear D gene. The CDR3 is made up of 16 amino acids. From germline, CDR1 is SGHVS and CDR2 FQNEAQ. V lost 1 base and J 0 bases, leaving 9 bases between the germline ends. The CDR3 DNA sequence: TGTGCCAGCAGCTTAGTGGCCACAACGAACACCGGGGAGCTGTTTTTT. Translating gives CASSLVATTNTGELFF.

This clonotype was seen repeatedly, ten times or more. V gene TRBV27 combines with J gene TRBJ1-2; D not certain. CDR1 is MNHEY and CDR2 is SMNVEV in the germline V gene (reference sequence). Trimming took off 3 bases at V and 1 base at J, with 6 bases between the two ends. The CDR3 runs to 13 residues. In DNA, the CDR3 is TGTGCCAGCAGTTTCGGGAGTAACTATGGCTACACCTTC. Its protein is CASSFGSNYGYTF.

The sample holds many counts of this clonotype. The chain uses TRBV20-1 and TRBJ2-3, with D possibly being TRBD2 (5 bases). CDR3 length: 15 amino acids. V was clipped by 0 bases and J by 0 bases, with 10 bases between them. Germline loops: CDR1 DFQATT, CDR2 SNEGSKA (reference sequence). CDR3 nucleotide sequence: TGCAGTGCTAGAGATCCCCGGACTAGCACAGATACGCAGTATTTT. Its translation: CSARDPRTSTDTQYF.

This clonotype appeared many times. The V call is TRBV12-3 or TRBV12-4, the J call TRBJ1-6; D ambiguous. The CDR3 is made up of 13 amino acids. The V gene lost 5 bases and the J gene lost 5 bases, with 7 bases spanning the gap. CDR3 loop: CASSRRDNSPLHF. In DNA form, the CDR3 reads TGTGCCAGCAGTCGGAGAGATAATTCACCCCTCCACTTT.

This clonotype was counted only a few times. This rearrangement joins TRBV20-1 to TRBJ2-3; 7 nucleotides agree with TRBD2. The CDR3 extends over 19 amino acids. Germline V lookup: CDR1 DFQATT, CDR2 SNEGSKA (reference sequence). The V segment lost 0 bases and the J segment 0 bases; nucleotides outside the gene matches: 15. CDR3 coding DNA: TGCAGTGCTAGAGATTGGATAGCGGGCTTAACACCCAGCACAGATACGCAGTATTTT. This encodes CSARDWIAGLTPSTDTQYF.

This clonotype was seen at least ten times. Here the CDR3 reads CASSYLSGEGYNEQFF. The CDR3 nucleotides are TGTGCCAGCAGTTACCTGAGTGGGGAGGGGTACAATGAGCAGTTCTTC. This chain links TRBV6-5 with TRBJ2-1; TRBD2 matches at 7 bases. This CDR3 comprises 16 residues. Germline assignment: CDR1 MNHEY and CDR2 SVGAGI. Germline trimming cut 2 bases from V and 4 bases from J; bases unmatched to any gene: 8.

This clonotype was counted many times. This chain uses TRBV4-3 with TRBJ1-2; TRBD1 aligns across 7 bases. The ends lost 1 base at V and 4 bases at J; junction bases unmatched: 3. The CDR3 covers 14 residues. Germline V gene data show CDR1 as LGHNA and CDR2 as YSLEER. CDR3 nucleotides: TGCGCCAGCAGCCAAGGGTGGGACAGCTATGGCTACACCTTC. Amino acid sequence: CASSQGWDSYGYTF.

This clonotype was counted a few times. The chain links TRBV30 to TRBJ1-1, with TRBD1 as a possible D gene (6 bases). V was pared by 8 bases and J by 4 bases, with 14 bases between. The CDR3 is 12 amino acids. The germline V gene encodes CDR1 GTSNPN and CDR2 SVGIG (reference sequence). CDR3 coding DNA: TGTGCCGGAAGTAGGGGGGTCACTGAAGCTTTCTTT. This gives the protein CAGSRGVTEAFF. The entire variable domain, with the rest obtained from reference TRBV30 and TRBJ1-1, is as follows: SQTIHQWPATLVQPVGSPLSLECTVEGTSNPNLYWYRQAAGRGLQLLFYSVGIGQISSEVPQNLSASRPQDRQFILSSKKLLLSDSGFYLCAGSRGVTEAFFGQGTRLTVV.

This clonotype has at least ten counts. The chain combines TRBV28 with TRBJ1-3; D is undetermined. This CDR3 is built from 16 residues. Germline V gene sequence: CDR1 MDHEN, CDR2 SYDVKM. Trimming removed 5 bases at V and 0 bases at J, with 14 bases between. The CDR3 protein is CASSPPPTSSGNTIYF. The CDR3 DNA reads as TGTGCCAGCAGTCCCCCTCCTACGAGCTCTGGAAACACCATATATTTT. Combining the CDR3 with reference TRBV28 and TRBJ1-3 gives the whole variable domain DVKVTQSSRYLVKRTGEKVFLECVQDMDHENMFWYRQDPGLGLRLIYFSYDVKMKEKGDIPEGYSVSREKKERFSLILESASTNQTSMYLCASSPPPTSSGNTIYFGEGSWLTVV.

This clonotype was detected ten times or more. The chain uses TRBV6-1 and TRBJ2-7, with 9 bases identical to TRBD1. The V gene's germline CDR1 is MNHNS and CDR2 SASEGT. With V trimmed by 5 bases and J by 2 bases, 4 bases remained unmatched. The CDR3 runs to 14 residues. The CDR3 DNA is TGTGCCAGCAGTCGGACAGGGGTAGCCTACGAGCAGTACGTC. Its protein product is CASSRTGVAYEQYV.

This clonotype was picked up many times. The V gene is TRBV20-1, the J gene TRBJ2-7, with 9 nucleotides matching TRBD2. V gave up 3 bases and J gave up 5 bases; unmatched junction bases: 14. From germline, CDR1 is DFQATT and CDR2 SNEGSKA (reference sequence). The CDR3 consists of 16 residues. The DNA of the CDR3 is TGCAGTGCTAGCCGTTTTAGCGGGAGTGGTACTGACGAGCAGTACTTC. Amino acids: CSASRFSGSGTDEQYF.

This clonotype was seen many times. This chain joins TRBV6-1 and TRBJ1-4, with a weak D call TRBD1 (5 bases). V lost 5 bases and J lost 8, with 15 bases in between. This CDR3 is 14 amino acids long. Looked up from germline, CDR1 is MNHNS and CDR2 is SASEGT. Written as DNA, the CDR3 is TGTGCCAGCAGTCCGGGACCCAGACGGGAAAAACTGTTTTTT. Translating gives CASSPGPRREKLFF.

This clonotype has a count of ten or more. This chain joins TRBV5-1 and TRBJ2-3, with TRBD2 identical over 12 bases. The CDR3 is 18 residues long. The V gene's germline CDR1 is SGHRS and CDR2 YFSETQ. With 4 bases clipped from V and 1 base from J, the junction kept 10 bases outside the gene matches. The CDR3 sequence is CASSSGLAGGHGTDTQYF. The CDR3 DNA reads as TGCGCCAGCAGCAGCGGGCTAGCGGGGGGGCATGGCACAGATACGCAGTATTTT.

This clonotype was counted ten times or more. The V gene is TRBV3-1, the J gene TRBJ2-2; TRBD2 is a possible D gene (6 bases). V dropped 1 base and J dropped 4 bases, with 10 bases sitting between them. The germline V gene encodes CDR1 LGHDT and CDR2 YNNKEL (reference sequence). This CDR3 comprises 15 residues. CDR3 residues: CASSQARGSTGELFF. As DNA, the CDR3 is TGTGCCAGCAGCCAAGCGCGGGGATCCACCGGGGAGCTGTTTTTT.

By share, this clonotype ranks as medium-sized. The chain carries TRBV7-2 and TRBJ1-2, with 9 bases matching TRBD1. Germline V gives CDR1 SGHTA, CDR2 FQGNSA. The V segment lost 1 base and the J segment 6 bases; nucleotides outside the gene matches: 6. CDR3 length equals 15 residues. The CDR3 DNA is TGTGCCAGCAGCTTAGAGTGGGACAGGGAGGATGGCTACACCTTC. Translation gives CASSLEWDREDGYTF.

This clonotype was recorded at least ten times. The chain is built from TRBV5-1 and TRBJ2-1, with D unclear. The CDR3 totals 15 residues. The germline V and J ends were trimmed by 4 bases and 4 bases, with 15 bases remaining between them. Germline lookup yields CDR1 SGHRS and CDR2 YFSETQ. CDR3 in DNA: TGCGCCAGCAGCCCGGACGCCGCCCGGTACAATGAGCAGTTCTTC. Protein: CASSPDAARYNEQFF. Using reference TRBV5-1 and TRBJ2-1 for the parts outside the CDR3, the full variable domain is KAGVTQTPRYLIKTRGQQVTLSCSPISGHRSVSWYQQTPGQGLQFLFEYFSETQRNKGNFPGRFSGRQFSNSRSEMNVSTLELGDSALYLCASSPDAARYNEQFFGPGTRLTVL.

This chain uses TRBV7-6 with TRBJ2-3, with 7 bases lining up with TRBD1. CDR1 and CDR2 from the germline V gene are SGHVS and FNYEAQ. The CDR3 loop spans 14 amino acids. Unmatched junction bases numbered 6, after V lost 5 bases and J lost 4 bases. The CDR3 DNA is TGTGCCAGCAGCATCGGACAGGCCGCAGATACGCAGTATTTT. Its translation is CASSIGQAADTQYF.

This clonotype was seen ten or more times. The chain uses TRBV27 and TRBJ2-7; D possibly uses TRBD1 or TRBD2 (5 bases each). The CDR3 is 13 amino acids. Looked up from germline, CDR1 is MNHEY and CDR2 is SMNVEV (reference sequence). Trimming took off 7 bases at V and 12 bases at J, with 22 bases between the two ends. The CDR3 loop reads CASTWDRQAQMYF. The DNA of the CDR3 is TGTGCCAGCACTTGGGACCGCCAAGCCCAAATGTACTTC.

This clonotype has more than one count but fewer than ten. The CDR3 loop reads CASSAVGPGTGSLVIQYF. The CDR3 DNA reads TGTGCCAGCAGTGCCGTGGGGCCCGGGACAGGGTCGTTGGTCATTCAGTACTTC. The chain recombines TRBV2 with TRBJ2-4, with TRBD1 identical over 9 bases. The trim removed 4 bases at V and 9 bases at J, leaving 19 bases unmatched. The CDR3 is 18 residues long. The germline V gene has CDR1 SNHLY and CDR2 FYNNEI. Full variable domain (outside the CDR3, taken from reference TRBV2 and TRBJ2-4): EPEVTQTPSHQVTQMGQEVILRCVPISNHLYFYWYRQILGQKVEFLVSFYNNEISEKSEIFDDQFSVERPDGSNFTLKIRSTKLEDSAMYFCASSAVGPGTGSLVIQYFGAGTRLSVL.

This clonotype appeared many times. The chain joins TRBV5-1 to TRBJ1-3, with 7 bases aligning to TRBD1. With V trimmed by 3 bases and J by 4 bases, 4 bases remained unmatched. The CDR3 runs to 14 residues. CDR1 and CDR2 (germline): SGHRS, YFSETQ. CDR3 amino acids: CASSSTGVGNTIYF. The CDR3 coding sequence is TGCGCCAGCAGCTCCACAGGGGTCGGAAACACCATATATTTT.

The chain uses TRBV19 and TRBJ2-7; 11 nucleotides agree with TRBD1. The CDR3 runs 9 residues. The V and J ends lost 10 bases and 12 bases, in that order; junction bases with no gene match: 2. Germline CDR1 is LNHDA and CDR2 is SQIVND (reference sequence). The CDR3 is CATDRGRYV. The CDR3, as DNA: TGTGCCACGGACAGGGGGCGGTACGTC.

This clonotype was observed many times. The chain combines TRBV12-3 or TRBV12-4 with TRBJ2-5, with D unclear. Trimming shortened V by 4 bases and J by 5 bases, and 20 bases separated the two germline ends. The CDR3 has 16 amino acids. CDR3 residues: CASSSRLGEFGETQYF. CDR3 in DNA: TGTGCCAGCAGTTCTCGGCTTGGGGAATTCGGGGAGACCCAGTACTTC.

Only a few counts were recorded for this clonotype. The V and J genes are TRBV27 and TRBJ1-6; D is unresolved. Germline values: CDR1 MNHEY, CDR2 SMNVEV (reference sequence). The CDR3 consists of 14 residues. Trimming removed 6 bases from V and 7 bases from J, with 13 bases in between. CDR3 sequence (DNA): TGTGCCAGCAGCACGCCGGGAGCAAATTCACCCCTCCACTTT. Amino acids: CASSTPGANSPLHF.

Ten or more counts support this clonotype. This sequence joins TRBV20-1 and TRBJ2-3; D remains ambiguous. Trimming pared 4 bases from V and 0 bases from J, leaving 8 bases between. The CDR3 runs to 13 residues. From germline, CDR1 is DFQATT and CDR2 SNEGSKA (reference sequence). The CDR3 DNA reads TGCAGTGCTACTCAATTTAGCACAGATACGCAGTATTTT. Translating it yields CSATQFSTDTQYF.

This clonotype occurred many times. One end of the junction fails to match germline, which may point to a read error. V and J are TRBV30 and TRBJ2-3; D is possibly TRBD2 (6 bases). The CDR3 is 13 residues long. The germline V gene has CDR1 GTSNPN and CDR2 SVGIG (reference sequence). The CDR3 coding sequence is TGTGCCTTGAGTAGCGGTGACACAGATACGCAGTATTTT. It is translated as CALSSGDTDTQYF. The full variable domain, in which reference TRBV30 and TRBJ2-3 provide the parts outside the CDR3, is SQTIHQWPATLVQPVGSPLSLECTVEGTSNPNLYWYRQAAGRGLQLLFYSVGIGQISSEVPQNLSASRPQDRQFILSSKKLLLSDSGFYLCALSSGDTDTQYFGPGTRLTVL.

The gene calls are TRBV6-4 and TRBJ2-3, with TRBD2 matching over 13 bases. CDR1 MRHNA and CDR2 SNTAGT come from the germline V gene. The CDR3 has 17 residues. The J segment lost 4 bases and the V segment lost 0 bases, leaving 4 bases of the junction unmatched. The CDR3 nucleotides read TGTGCCAGCAGTGACTCGGGACTAGCGGGACCCCCAGATACGCAGTATTTT. Translated: CASSDSGLAGPPDTQYF.

This clonotype was counted ten times or more. The chain recombines TRBV7-8 with TRBJ2-7, with 9 nucleotides matching TRBD2. The CDR3 consists of 18 residues. Per germline, CDR1 SGHVS and CDR2 FQNEAQ. V lost 1 base and J lost 1; bases outside the gene matches: 11. The CDR3 region is CASSLDVAGARGSYEQYV. The CDR3 nucleotides read TGTGCCAGCAGCTTAGATGTAGCGGGGGCTCGAGGATCCTACGAGCAGTACGTC.

In this sample, this clonotype turned up a few times. The J gene is TRBJ2-3, the V gene TRBV20-1; the D is unclear. Germline lookup yields CDR1 DFQATT and CDR2 SNEGSKA (reference sequence). The CDR3 is made up of 13 amino acids. The V gene lost 5 bases and the J gene lost 2 bases, with 11 bases spanning the gap. DNA of the CDR3: TGCAGTGCTTGGTTGTCAATCACAGATACGCAGTATTTT. This sequence encodes CSAWLSITDTQYF.